This T cell receptor (beta chain) was sequenced for a study of Ad26.COV2.S vaccination and SARS-CoV-2 variants. Looking at the study overall: Donor got 5x10^10 or 1x10^11 viral particles of Ad26.COV2.S. Overall study results and limits: Compared with placebo recipients, vaccine recipients had higher spike-specific TCR breadth.

TCRdb's table, derived via immunoSEQ multiplex PCR, lists solely in-frame clones and lacks some. The table shows hundreds of thousands of clones, with 75% to 90% occurring only once. Notes on this clone: As yet, its antigen is unknown.

CDR1 is LGHNA and CDR2 is YSLEER in the germline V gene. The CDR3 is 11 amino acids. Trimming shortened V by 1 base and J by 6 bases, and 4 bases separated the two germline ends. Treatment indicated: some 20 received Ad26.COV2.S at low or high dose, single or two shots; a few received placebo; per-sample allocation not given. On day 63 after the first injection, vaccine and placebo recipients gave samples. Vaccination employed an Ad26 vector expressing the Wuhan-strain SARS-CoV-2 spike. The receptor's source is a person between 18 and 59 years old who received the Ad26.COV2.S COVID-19 vaccine or a placebo. The chain carries TRBV4-3 and TRBJ2-7; D gene unclear. The sample here was peripheral blood, taken in a trial of Ad26.COV2.S vaccine versus placebo. The CDR3 DNA reads TGCGCCAGCAGCCAAGTGTTCGAGCAGTACTTC. This encodes CASSQVFEQYF.